This TCR beta chain was observed in a study of shared clonotypes between healthy human individuals. Whole-study findings and limits: Genetic and exposure-history diversity was limited by the few donors.

Several immunoSEQ plates held equal portions of the genomic DNA taken from each subset. Loaded into unsorted PBMC replicate PCRs was about 310 ng DNA, 25,000 to 30,000 T cell genomes. Sequenced by immunoSEQ multiplex PCR; TCRdb stores in-frame clones only, minus some. The profile shows 400,000 to 600,000 clones, nearly 80% of them singletons. About this clone: No antigen is known for it.

All participating donors were Caucasian adults from Nashville, Tennessee. This receptor was taken from a woman between 40 and 50 years old in good health. Some clones in this sample may be carry-over from other donors' samples. The sample was PBMCs.

The CDR3 here is CASSQRADGTEAFF. Written as DNA, the CDR3 is TGTGCCAGCAGCCAAAGGGCAGACGGCACTGAAGCTTTCTTT. The genes are TRBV9 and TRBJ1-1; D is undetermined. The CDR3 loop spans 14 amino acids. V was shortened by 4 bases and J by 4 bases, with 14 bases between the two germline ends. CDR1 and CDR2 from the germline V gene are SGDLS and YYNGEE.